The rows below give T cell receptor beta chains drawn from one sample of a study of T cell changes during pregnancy in multiple sclerosis. Sequencing used immunoSEQ multiplex PCR; TCRdb keeps in-frame clones, though not all of them. The sample shows about 52,000 clones, roughly 92% of them seen only once. The source material was CD4+ T cells from peripheral blood mononuclear cells, sampled in the third trimester of pregnancy. Receptor source: a female donor with multiple sclerosis, enrolled in a pregnancy study. CDR3s include the opening cysteine and the closing phenylalanine or tryptophan. Each record gives: V gene, CDR3 length, J gene, D gene, clone size, CDR3 DNA, CDR3 protein. The D gene is left open where the match is weak. Clone size is shown for a subset of rows, as once, few, many or a class of expanded clone.

V gene: TRBV2
CDR3 length: 14
J gene: TRBJ2-7
D gene: .
clone size: .
CDR3 DNA: TGTGCCAGCAACCGGGGGGCCGAGGTCGACGAGCAGTACTTC
CDR3 protein: CASNRGAEVDEQYF

V gene: TRBV19
CDR3 length: 13
J gene: TRBJ1-4
D gene: .
clone size: .
CDR3 DNA: TGTGCCAGTTCAGGGGCGGACGGAGGAAAACTGTTTTTT
CDR3 protein: CASSGADGGKLFF

V gene: TRBV6-1
CDR3 length: 15
J gene: TRBJ1-5
D gene: TRBD1
clone size: .
CDR3 DNA: TGTGCCAGCAGTGAACTAGGGGGCGCGGTTCAGCCCCAGCATTTT
CDR3 protein: CASSELGGAVQPQHF

V gene: TRBV5-6
CDR3 length: 19
J gene: TRBJ2-7
D gene: TRBD2
clone size: once
CDR3 DNA: TGTGCCAGCAGCTTCGATTTCTGGACTAGCGAACGTCGCCCCTACGAGCAGTACTTC
CDR3 protein: CASSFDFWTSERRPYEQYF

V gene: TRBV4-2
CDR3 length: 14
J gene: TRBJ2-1
D gene: TRBD2
clone size: .
CDR3 DNA: TGTGCCAGCAGCCAAGAGGTAAAGGGCGGGGGGCAGTTCTTC
CDR3 protein: CASSQEVKGGGQFF

V gene: TRBV28
CDR3 length: 15
J gene: TRBJ1-2
D gene: .
clone size: .
CDR3 DNA: TGTGCCAGCAGTTTGGGGCAATTCGCTAACTATGGCTACACCTTC
CDR3 protein: CASSLGQFANYGYTF

V gene: TRBV2
CDR3 length: 14
J gene: TRBJ2-5
D gene: TRBD1
clone size: .
CDR3 DNA: TGTGCCAGCAGCGATATAGGGGGCGGAGAGACCCAGTACTTC
CDR3 protein: CASSDIGGGETQYF

V gene: TRBV29-1
CDR3 length: 14
J gene: TRBJ2-2
D gene: TRBD1
clone size: .
CDR3 DNA: TGCAGCGTTGGACAGGGGGCATCAACCGGGGAGCTGTTTTTT
CDR3 protein: CSVGQGASTGELFF

V gene: TRBV19
CDR3 length: 17
J gene: TRBJ1-5
D gene: .
clone size: .
CDR3 DNA: TGTGCCAGTCGGGGGACTGCCGGGACGTACTCCAATCAGCCCCAGCATTTT
CDR3 protein: CASRGTAGTYSNQPQHF

V gene: TRBV7-2
CDR3 length: 16
J gene: TRBJ1-1
D gene: TRBD1
clone size: .
CDR3 DNA: TGTGCCAGCAGCTCATCCGGGACAGTTATGAACACTGAAGCTTTCTTT
CDR3 protein: CASSSSGTVMNTEAFF

V gene: TRBV11-2
CDR3 length: 15
J gene: TRBJ1-5
D gene: TRBD1
clone size: few
CDR3 DNA: TGTGCCAGCAGCATGGACAGGGGGCTTAATCAGCCCCAGCATTTT
CDR3 protein: CASSMDRGLNQPQHF

V gene: TRBV30
CDR3 length: 11
J gene: TRBJ1-2
D gene: TRBD1
clone size: once
CDR3 DNA: TGTGCCTGGACTGACAGGGCCTTCTACACCTTC
CDR3 protein: CAWTDRAFYTF

V gene: TRBV4-1
CDR3 length: 16
J gene: TRBJ2-5
D gene: .
clone size: .
CDR3 DNA: TGCGCCAGCAGCCAAGATTTACTTTCCCAGGGAGAGACCCAGTACTTC
CDR3 protein: CASSQDLLSQGETQYF

V gene: TRBV5-5
CDR3 length: 17
J gene: TRBJ2-7
D gene: TRBD1
clone size: .
CDR3 DNA: TGTGCCAGCAGCTTCCCCTCACCAGGGGGCGCGGGTTACGAGCAGTACTTC
CDR3 protein: CASSFPSPGGAGYEQYF

V gene: TRBV19
CDR3 length: 14
J gene: TRBJ2-7
D gene: .
clone size: once
CDR3 DNA: TGTGCCAGTAGTATAAGCAGACAAAGCTTTGAGCAGTACTTC
CDR3 protein: CASSISRQSFEQYF

V gene: TRBV5-1
CDR3 length: 13
J gene: TRBJ2-7
D gene: .
clone size: .
CDR3 DNA: TGCGCCAGCAGCAATTGGGAGGGGGGAGAGCAGTACTTC
CDR3 protein: CASSNWEGGEQYF

V gene: TRBV6-6
CDR3 length: 14
J gene: TRBJ1-2
D gene: TRBD1
clone size: .
CDR3 DNA: TGTGCCAGCAGTTGGCGGGACAGGGAATATGGCTACACCTTC
CDR3 protein: CASSWRDREYGYTF

V gene: TRBV7-9
CDR3 length: 14
J gene: TRBJ1-5
D gene: .
clone size: .
CDR3 DNA: TGTGCCAGCAGCTATACGGGGGACAATCAGCCCCAGCATTTT
CDR3 protein: CASSYTGDNQPQHF

V gene: TRBV5-4
CDR3 length: 13
J gene: TRBJ1-1
D gene: TRBD1
clone size: .
CDR3 DNA: TGTGCCAGCAGACGCCAGGGGGAGACTGAAGCTTTCTTT
CDR3 protein: CASRRQGETEAFF

V gene: TRBV6-1
CDR3 length: 16
J gene: TRBJ2-3
D gene: TRBD2
clone size: .
CDR3 DNA: TGTGCCAGCAGTGAACCAGCTAGCGGGGGCGAAAGTACGCAGTATTTT
CDR3 protein: CASSEPASGGESTQYF

V gene: TRBV9
CDR3 length: 14
J gene: TRBJ1-5
D gene: .
clone size: .
CDR3 DNA: TGTGCCAGCAGCGCCCGTTGGGGGGATCAGCCCCAGCATTTT
CDR3 protein: CASSARWGDQPQHF

V gene: TRBV7-2
CDR3 length: 14
J gene: TRBJ1-1
D gene: .
clone size: once
CDR3 DNA: TGTGCCAGCAGCTTCGCTGTGGGGCGCACTGAAGCTTTCTTT
CDR3 protein: CASSFAVGRTEAFF

V gene: TRBV30
CDR3 length: 13
J gene: TRBJ1-5
D gene: .
clone size: .
CDR3 DNA: TGTGCCTGGAGTGAAGGCGGGAATCAGCCCCAGCATTTT
CDR3 protein: CAWSEGGNQPQHF

V gene: TRBV20-1
CDR3 length: 11
J gene: TRBJ2-7
D gene: .
clone size: .
CDR3 DNA: TGCAGTGCTGACAACTCCTACGAGCAGTACTTC
CDR3 protein: CSADNSYEQYF

V gene: TRBV6-5
CDR3 length: 16
J gene: TRBJ2-1
D gene: TRBD2
clone size: once
CDR3 DNA: TGTGCCAGCAGTTACACGACTAGCGGGAGTCGGTATGAGCAGTTCTTC
CDR3 protein: CASSYTTSGSRYEQFF

V gene: TRBV6-5
CDR3 length: 12
J gene: TRBJ1-1
D gene: .
clone size: .
CDR3 DNA: TGTGCCAGCAGCTGGGAGGGTACTGAAGCTTTCTTT
CDR3 protein: CASSWEGTEAFF

V gene: TRBV27
CDR3 length: 16
J gene: TRBJ2-1
D gene: .
clone size: .
CDR3 DNA: TGTGCCAGCAGTCTCCGGGGAGTACCCGGCTACAATGAGCAGTTCTTC
CDR3 protein: CASSLRGVPGYNEQFF

V gene: TRBV6-5
CDR3 length: 14
J gene: TRBJ2-3
D gene: TRBD1
clone size: .
CDR3 DNA: TGTGCCAGCAGTTACTCCCCGGCACAGGGGGCGCAGTATTTT
CDR3 protein: CASSYSPAQGAQYF

V gene: TRBV5-1
CDR3 length: 17
J gene: TRBJ2-5
D gene: TRBD1
clone size: .
CDR3 DNA: TGCGCCAGCAGCTCCTCGCCGGGACAGGGGATCCAAGAGACCCAGTACTTC
CDR3 protein: CASSSSPGQGIQETQYF

V gene: TRBV27
CDR3 length: 20
J gene: TRBJ2-1
D gene: TRBD2
clone size: .
CDR3 DNA: TGTGCCAGCAGTTTATTGTACGGGGTCTCGGGGGGAAAGGGGATCGGAGAGCAGTTCTTC
CDR3 protein: CASSLLYGVSGGKGIGEQFF

V gene: TRBV19
CDR3 length: 17
J gene: TRBJ2-5
D gene: TRBD1
clone size: once
CDR3 DNA: TGTGCCAGTAGTACATACAGGGGTACCGGTTCAGGGGAGACCCAGTACTTC
CDR3 protein: CASSTYRGTGSGETQYF

V gene: TRBV19
CDR3 length: 15
J gene: TRBJ2-5
D gene: .
clone size: .
CDR3 DNA: TGTGCCAGTACTGACCGGGGATCTTCTAAAGAGACCCAGTACTTC
CDR3 protein: CASTDRGSSKETQYF

V gene: TRBV6-5
CDR3 length: 16
J gene: TRBJ1-2
D gene: .
clone size: .
CDR3 DNA: TGTGCCAGCAGTTACTCCCGACAGCGCTCTCCGAATGGCTACACCTTC
CDR3 protein: CASSYSRQRSPNGYTF

V gene: TRBV18
CDR3 length: 14
J gene: TRBJ2-7
D gene: .
clone size: .
CDR3 DNA: TGTGCCAGCTCACCTAAGACACCGAGCAACGAGCAGTACTTC
CDR3 protein: CASSPKTPSNEQYF

V gene: TRBV6-6
CDR3 length: 16
J gene: TRBJ2-5
D gene: TRBD1
clone size: .
CDR3 DNA: TGTGCCAGCAGTCAGAGGACAGGGATCGGGGAAGAGACCCAGTACTTC
CDR3 protein: CASSQRTGIGEETQYF

V gene: TRBV19
CDR3 length: 15
J gene: TRBJ2-3
D gene: TRBD1
clone size: .
CDR3 DNA: TGTGCCAGTAGTATTCCGGGACAGGGTACAGATACGCAGTATTTT
CDR3 protein: CASSIPGQGTDTQYF

V gene: TRBV14
CDR3 length: 16
J gene: TRBJ2-1
D gene: .
clone size: .
CDR3 DNA: TGTGCCAGCAGCCATTCCCTCGGACTTGGGAACAATGAGCAGTTCTTC
CDR3 protein: CASSHSLGLGNNEQFF

V gene: TRBV5-1
CDR3 length: 13
J gene: TRBJ1-3
D gene: .
clone size: .
CDR3 DNA: TGCGCCAGCAGCTTGGCCTTTGGAAACACCATATATTTT
CDR3 protein: CASSLAFGNTIYF

V gene: TRBV30
CDR3 length: 14
J gene: TRBJ2-5
D gene: .
clone size: .
CDR3 DNA: TGTGCCTGGAGGCGACTCCTGTACCAAGAGATCCAGTACTTC
CDR3 protein: CAWRRLLYQEIQYF

V gene: TRBV7-3
CDR3 length: 14
J gene: TRBJ1-4
D gene: TRBD1
clone size: .
CDR3 DNA: TGTGCCAGCAGCCGGGACAGAACTAATGAAAAACTGTTTTTT
CDR3 protein: CASSRDRTNEKLFF

V gene: TRBV14
CDR3 length: 14
J gene: TRBJ1-6
D gene: .
clone size: .
CDR3 DNA: TGTGCCAGCAGCCAATTAAGGGGGAATTCACCCCTCCACTTT
CDR3 protein: CASSQLRGNSPLHF

V gene: TRBV29-1
CDR3 length: 14
J gene: TRBJ1-2
D gene: TRBD1
clone size: .
CDR3 DNA: TGCAGCGTTGCCAGGGACAGGGGCGACTATGGCTACACCTTC
CDR3 protein: CSVARDRGDYGYTF

V gene: TRBV11-2
CDR3 length: 13
J gene: TRBJ1-1
D gene: .
clone size: .
CDR3 DNA: TGTGCCAGCAGCCCGAGTCTGAACACTGAAGCTTTCTTT
CDR3 protein: CASSPSLNTEAFF

V gene: TRBV6-1
CDR3 length: 15
J gene: TRBJ1-2
D gene: TRBD1
clone size: once
CDR3 DNA: TGTGCCAGCAGTGTTGGGGACAGGGACGCGTGGGGCTACACCTTC
CDR3 protein: CASSVGDRDAWGYTF

V gene: TRBV9
CDR3 length: 16
J gene: TRBJ2-3
D gene: TRBD2
clone size: .
CDR3 DNA: TGTGCCAGCAGCGTAGTGTCTAGCGGAGCCACAGATACGCAGTATTTT
CDR3 protein: CASSVVSSGATDTQYF

V gene: TRBV7-2
CDR3 length: 14
J gene: TRBJ2-5
D gene: TRBD2
clone size: .
CDR3 DNA: TGTGCCAGCAGCTTAGAGACCGGGAGGGAGACCCAGTACTTC
CDR3 protein: CASSLETGRETQYF

V gene: TRBV7-2
CDR3 length: 13
J gene: TRBJ1-2
D gene: .
clone size: once
CDR3 DNA: TGTGCCAGCAGCTCCCTCGGTGCCTATGGCTACACCTTC
CDR3 protein: CASSSLGAYGYTF

V gene: TRBV5-1
CDR3 length: 14
J gene: TRBJ2-2
D gene: TRBD1
clone size: once
CDR3 DNA: TGCGCCAGCAGCCGGGACAGGGGGAGTGGGGAGCTGTTTTTT
CDR3 protein: CASSRDRGSGELFF

V gene: TRBV7-9
CDR3 length: 15
J gene: TRBJ2-2
D gene: .
clone size: once
CDR3 DNA: TGTGCCAGCAGCTTTGGCGGAGCGAACACCGGGGAGCTGTTTTTT
CDR3 protein: CASSFGGANTGELFF

V gene: TRBV29-1
CDR3 length: 14
J gene: TRBJ1-1
D gene: .
clone size: .
CDR3 DNA: TGCAGCGTTGAAAGGGGTCGGGTGAACACTGAAGCTTTCTTT
CDR3 protein: CSVERGRVNTEAFF

V gene: TRBV6-1
CDR3 length: 15
J gene: TRBJ2-5
D gene: .
clone size: .
CDR3 DNA: TGTGCCAGCAGTGAACTGGGGCAGCCCAGGGAGACCCAGTACTTC
CDR3 protein: CASSELGQPRETQYF

V gene: TRBV25-1
CDR3 length: 12
J gene: TRBJ2-1
D gene: .
clone size: .
CDR3 DNA: TGTGCCAGCAGTACAGGGAGGGGTGAGCAGTTCTTC
CDR3 protein: CASSTGRGEQFF

V gene: TRBV19
CDR3 length: 17
J gene: TRBJ2-1
D gene: .
clone size: .
CDR3 DNA: TGTGCCAGTAGTCGCACCGCTTTAGCGAGCTCCTACAATGAGCAGTTCTTC
CDR3 protein: CASSRTALASSYNEQFF

V gene: TRBV25-1
CDR3 length: 14
J gene: TRBJ2-7
D gene: TRBD1
clone size: once
CDR3 DNA: TGTGCCAGCAGCGGACAGGGATACTCCTACGAGCAGTACTTC
CDR3 protein: CASSGQGYSYEQYF

V gene: TRBV2
CDR3 length: 15
J gene: TRBJ2-3
D gene: .
clone size: .
CDR3 DNA: TGTGCCAGTCAGATAATACGGGGGGCAACAGATACGCAGTATTTT
CDR3 protein: CASQIIRGATDTQYF

V gene: TRBV6-1
CDR3 length: 14
J gene: TRBJ2-7
D gene: TRBD2
clone size: .
CDR3 DNA: TGTGCCAGCAGCCGGAGCGGGAGAGGGTACGAGCAGTACTTC
CDR3 protein: CASSRSGRGYEQYF

V gene: TRBV6-4
CDR3 length: 15
J gene: TRBJ2-1
D gene: TRBD2
clone size: .
CDR3 DNA: TGTGCCAGCAGTTACCGGACTAGCGGGGTATCTGAGCAGTTCTTC
CDR3 protein: CASSYRTSGVSEQFF

V gene: TRBV6-6
CDR3 length: 13
J gene: TRBJ1-4
D gene: .
clone size: .
CDR3 DNA: TGTGCCAGCAGTTTGGGGGCGAGAGAAAAACTGTTTTTT
CDR3 protein: CASSLGAREKLFF

V gene: TRBV7-9
CDR3 length: 17
J gene: TRBJ2-1
D gene: TRBD2
clone size: .
CDR3 DNA: TGTGCCAGCAGCTTAGGGACTAGCGGGAGATTTTACAATGAGCAGTTCTTC
CDR3 protein: CASSLGTSGRFYNEQFF